This TCR beta chain was recovered during a study of cytomegalovirus exposure and HLA in healthy donors. Study outcomes and limitations: Within an earlier analysis, most TCR beta V segments proved productive either about 87% or about 30% of the time.

Both 60 Vbeta primers and 13 Jbeta primers went into the PCR. Sequenced by immunoSEQ multiplex PCR; TCRdb stores in-frame clones only, minus some. The sample lists around 200,000 clones; approximately 83% were seen once. This clone was observed a handful of times. Its target is not known. The CDR3 runs to 14 residues. Per the germline V gene, CDR1 is MGHRA and CDR2 is YSYEKL. Trimming shortened V by 0 bases and J by 4 bases, and 6 bases separated the two germline ends. Source material: PBMCs. This TCR was recovered from a woman aged 50 to 60 in good health and CMV-seropositive. V usage is TRBV4-1 and J usage is TRBJ1-4, with D uncertain. The CDR3 reads CASSQDVFNEKLFF. CDR3 sequence (DNA): TGCGCCAGCAGCCAAGATGTATTTAATGAAAAACTGTTTTTT.